The text below deals with one T cell receptor (beta chain). The antigen is not known. Mismatch with germline at one junction end may stem from a read error. Three rounds of nested PCR, following a modified ARM-PCR protocol, produced the TCRbeta library. MiXCR, run by TCRdb on the multiplex PCR reads, gives a single entry per CDR3 protein. Among about 80,000 distinct CDR3 sequences listed, 65% to 90% were seen once. The sample belongs to a study of tumor and adjacent non-tumor tissue in lung cancer. Overall study: The cohort had around eleven adenocarcinoma, a couple of squamous cell and 1 small cell patients.

Study-wide findings and caveats: Significantly higher TCR diversity was found in tumor than normal lung. Tumor repertoires had a smaller top 100 clone share than normal lung.

Germline loops: CDR1 DFQATT, CDR2 SNEGSKA (reference sequence). The CDR3 consists of 15 residues. This sample's RNA came from whole unsorted tissue. Newly diagnosed lung cancer patients had thoracic surgery in China, August–late 2014, without prior chemotherapy. Sequencing was carried out using lung tumor tissue. This chain links TRBV20-1 with TRBJ2-3; D remains ambiguous. The receptor's source is a woman in her fifties or sixties with non-small cell lung cancer. Here the CDR3 reads CSARDLSGCADKQYF. The CDR3 region has the DNA TGCAGTGCTAGAGATCTTTCAGGATGCGCAGATAAGCAGTATTTT.